This T cell receptor (beta chain) comes out of a study of beta chain features in type 1 diabetes. General observations from the study: Type 1 diabetes patients showed fewer insertions and more deletions at VDJ junctions. The naive, central memory and Treg TCRB repertoires showed an apparent similarity that was greater among patients than among healthy donors. Any HLA effect on TCRB rearrangement was left unresolved by small sub-analyses.

Concerning this clone: Its antigen is unknown.

V was trimmed by 1 base and J by 8 bases, leaving 9 bases between them. The CDR3 totals 12 residues. Germline CDR1 is SQVTM and CDR2 is ANQGSEA. All of the isolated RNA was reverse transcribed, so expressed TCRB transcripts were sequenced. Naive, central memory and regulatory T cell samples averaged about 3.6 million immunoSEQ reads each. Assay used: immunoSEQ multiplex PCR; TCRdb lists only in-frame clones, some missing. The data show 130,000 to 150,000 clones, roughly 50% seen once. J is TRBJ2-1 and V is TRBV29-1; D unclear. The sequence was obtained from a man between 18 and 29 years old in good health. Sequences were obtained from Tregs from blood. The CDR3 DNA is TGCAGCGTTGAAGGACGTCAGGATGAGCAGTTCTTC. As protein: CSVEGRQDEQFF.